A selection of T cell receptor beta chains follows, all from one sample in a study of T cells after yellow fever vaccination. TCRdb used MiXCR to reprocess the 5' RACE reads, holding one entry per CDR3 protein. This table has a few hundred thousand distinct CDR3 sequences, roughly 12% appearing once. Sequenced here: PBMCs, sampled on the day of the first yellow fever vaccination. The receptors here all came from a man aged 18 to 30 who received the YFV17D yellow fever vaccine. CDR3s include the opening cysteine and the closing phenylalanine or tryptophan. Fields, in order: V gene, J gene, clone size, D gene, CDR3 DNA, CDR3 protein. The D gene is left open where the match is weak. Expanded clones are given a class, and other clones once, few, many or no size at all.

V: TRBV7-9
J: TRBJ2-7
size: few
D: TRBD1
DNA: TGTGCCAGCAGTGAGGGGGCTTTATCGGACGAGCAGTACTTC
CDR3: CASSEGALSDEQYF

V: TRBV6-2/TRBV6-3
J: TRBJ1-5
size: .
D: TRBD1
DNA: TGTGCCAGCAGTTACGACCTTATGGGACAGCAAGCTAATAGCAATCAGCCCCAGCATTTT
CDR3: CASSYDLMGQQANSNQPQHF

V: TRBV6-2/TRBV6-3
J: TRBJ2-5
size: few
D: .
DNA: TGTGCCAGCAGGGGGGTTACGACACAGACCCAGTACTTC
CDR3: CASRGVTTQTQYF

V: TRBV3-1
J: TRBJ1-2
size: few
D: .
DNA: TGTGCCAGCAGCCGGGCCGGGGTAAATGGCTACACCTTC
CDR3: CASSRAGVNGYTF

V: TRBV5-1
J: TRBJ2-2
size: many
D: .
DNA: TGCGCCAGCAGCTTGGCCGAGACCGGGGAGCTGTTTTTT
CDR3: CASSLAETGELFF

V: TRBV7-2
J: TRBJ2-7
size: many
D: TRBD1
DNA: TGTGCCAGCAGCCCGACAGGGGGCTACGAGCAGTACTTC
CDR3: CASSPTGGYEQYF

V: TRBV28
J: TRBJ1-2
size: few
D: TRBD1
DNA: TGTGCCAGTGTTCCGGGACAGAGGTATGGCTACACCTTC
CDR3: CASVPGQRYGYTF

V: TRBV19
J: TRBJ1-4
size: few
D: .
DNA: TGTGCCAGTAGTATCGGTACGTCGTCAGTTTCTAATGAAAAACTGTTTTTT
CDR3: CASSIGTSSVSNEKLFF

V: TRBV29-1
J: TRBJ2-3
size: .
D: TRBD2
DNA: TGCAGCGCTATTGGCGGGGGGGGCACAGATACGCAGTATTTT
CDR3: CSAIGGGGTDTQYF

V: TRBV12-3/TRBV12-4
J: TRBJ2-2
size: .
D: .
DNA: TGTGCCAGCAGTTTTTATGGGGCCCTCACCGGGGAGCTGTTTTTT
CDR3: CASSFYGALTGELFF

V: TRBV20-1
J: TRBJ1-1
size: few
D: .
DNA: TGCAGTGCTAGAAGACAGACGAACACTGAAGCTTTCTTT
CDR3: CSARRQTNTEAFF

V: TRBV5-6
J: TRBJ1-2
size: few
D: .
DNA: TGTGCCAGCAGCTTGCAGGGGCCTGGCTACACCTTC
CDR3: CASSLQGPGYTF

V: TRBV4-3
J: TRBJ2-3
size: few
D: TRBD1
DNA: TGCGCCAGCAGCCATGGACAGGGGAGCGGAGATACGCAGTATTTT
CDR3: CASSHGQGSGDTQYF

V: TRBV7-2
J: TRBJ2-3
size: .
D: TRBD2
DNA: TGTGCCAGCAGCTCCCGGGCGGGGGGCGGAGGAGATACGCAGTATTTT
CDR3: CASSSRAGGGGDTQYF

V: TRBV6-7
J: TRBJ2-5
size: few
D: .
DNA: TGTGCCAGCAGCCAGACGGGGGAGACCCAGTACTTC
CDR3: CASSQTGETQYF

V: TRBV12-3/TRBV12-4
J: TRBJ1-1
size: few
D: .
DNA: TGTGCCAGCAGTACTAATACAGGGTTGGAAGCTTTCTTT
CDR3: CASSTNTGLEAFF